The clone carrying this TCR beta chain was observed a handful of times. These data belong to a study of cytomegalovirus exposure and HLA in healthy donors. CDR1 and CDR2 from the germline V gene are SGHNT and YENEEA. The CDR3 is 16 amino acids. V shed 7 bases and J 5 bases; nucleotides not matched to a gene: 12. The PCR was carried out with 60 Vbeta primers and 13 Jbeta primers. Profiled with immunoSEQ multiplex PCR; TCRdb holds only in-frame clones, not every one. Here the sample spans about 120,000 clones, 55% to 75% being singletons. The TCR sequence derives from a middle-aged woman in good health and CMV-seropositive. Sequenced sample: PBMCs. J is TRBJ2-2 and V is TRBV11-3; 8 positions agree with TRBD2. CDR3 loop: CASIRTAGVETGELFF. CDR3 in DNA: TGTGCCAGCATCCGAACAGCGGGAGTGGAAACCGGGGAGCTGTTTTTT.